This section outlines one TCR beta chain sequence together with its context. This sample stems from a study of CD8 T cells in Susac syndrome. With random hexamers, reverse transcription was performed on about 0.5 to 1 ug of RNA. Amplification of the TCR beta CDR3 was carried out by immunoSEQ multiplex PCR, which spanned a total of 54 Vbeta and 13 Jbeta segments. TCRdb re-derived calls from the immunoSEQ multiplex PCR reads in MiXCR, one entry per CDR3 protein. The profile shows some 130,000 distinct CDR3 sequences, about 93% of them singletons. From germline, CDR1 is LNHNV and CDR2 YYDKDF (reference sequence). This CDR3 comprises 13 residues. The ends were cut back, 5 bases at V and 5 bases at J, with 13 bases in the middle. Sequencing of TCR beta was undertaken in CD8+ and CD4+ T cells derived from blood.

The rearrangement uses TRBV15 and TRBJ2-7; TRBD1 is a possible D gene (6 bases). The TCR comes from a human donor with multiple sclerosis. The sequencing sample was made of CD8+ T cells from PBMCs. The CDR3 loop reads CATSLMTGNEQYF. CDR3 bases: TGTGCCACCAGCTTAATGACAGGTAACGAGCAGTACTTC.